One sample yielded the 31 T cell receptor beta chains listed below, sequenced in a study of T cells after yellow fever vaccination. Using its own MiXCR run on the 5' RACE reads, TCRdb lists one record per CDR3 protein. Altogether hundreds of thousands of distinct CDR3 sequences are present, roughly an eighth being singletons, with the ten largest covering around 3%. The sample here was CD4+ T cells sorted from PBMCs, taken 15 days after the yellow fever booster vaccination. These receptors were taken from a man in his late teens or twenties who received the YFV17D yellow fever vaccine.

This clonotype was detected only a few times. CDR3 loop: CASSLTGEKETQYF. DNA of the CDR3: TGTGCCAGCAGCTTAACAGGGGAGAAAGAGACCCAGTACTTC. The chain carries TRBV5-6 and TRBJ2-5; 7 nucleotides align to TRBD1. With 2 bases clipped from V and 3 bases from J, the junction kept 4 bases outside the gene matches. From germline, CDR1 is SGHDT and CDR2 YYEEEE. The CDR3 has 14 amino acids.

This clonotype has only a few counts. The rearrangement joins TRBV5-1 to TRBJ2-3; 8 bases are shared with TRBD2. CDR3 size: 15 residues. V shed 3 bases and J 3 bases; nucleotides not matched to a gene: 6. Per the germline V gene, CDR1 is SGHRS and CDR2 is YFSETQ. The CDR3 spells CASSSSGGNTDTQYF. CDR3 coding DNA: TGCGCCAGCAGCTCAAGCGGGGGTAATACAGATACGCAGTATTTT. Full variable domain (outside the CDR3, taken from reference TRBV5-1 and TRBJ2-3): KAGVTQTPRYLIKTRGQQVTLSCSPISGHRSVSWYQQTPGQGLQFLFEYFSETQRNKGNFPGRFSGRQFSNSRSEMNVSTLELGDSALYLCASSSSGGNTDTQYFGPGTRLTVL.

There are a few counts of this clonotype. The chain's CDR3 is CASSLISDTNTEAFF. As DNA, the CDR3 is TGTGCCAGCAGCTTAATTTCAGACACGAACACTGAAGCTTTCTTT. The rearrangement uses TRBV7-2 and TRBJ1-1; D call uncertain. Germline CDR1 and CDR2: SGHTA and FQGNSA. V was clipped by 2 bases and J by 1 base, with 11 bases between them. This CDR3 has 15 residues.

The V call is TRBV28, the J call TRBJ2-3; D may be TRBD1 (5 bases). Germline CDR1 is MDHEN and CDR2 is SYDVKM. The V gene lost 2 bases and the J gene lost 0 bases, with 9 bases spanning the gap. The CDR3 is made up of 15 amino acids. As DNA, the CDR3 is TGTGCCAGCAGTTTAGCAGGGTCTAGCACAGATACGCAGTATTTT. It specifies CASSLAGSSTDTQYF.

This clonotype appeared a few times. The gene calls are TRBV9 and TRBJ2-1, with D unclear. Germline loops: CDR1 SGDLS, CDR2 YYNGEE. CDR3 length: 13 residues. Trimming removed 0 bases from V and 7 bases from J, with 8 bases in between. The CDR3 DNA follows: TGTGCCAGCAGCGTAGCTGTAAGGAATGAGCAGTTCTTC. It codes for CASSVAVRNEQFF.

This clonotype was observed at least ten times. The chain carries TRBV12-3 or TRBV12-4 and TRBJ1-1; no firm D call. The CDR3 is made up of 11 amino acids. Trimming took 5 bases from V and 11 from J, leaving 12 bases between them. This CDR3 is CASSTYLGAFF. CDR3 sequence (DNA): TGTGCCAGCAGTACATACCTTGGGGCTTTCTTT.

This clonotype showed up just a few times. The gene calls are TRBV6-2 or TRBV6-3 and TRBJ2-7; D unclear. With 2 bases removed from V and 9 bases from J, the gap between germline ends came to 14 bases. CDR1 MNHEY and CDR2 SVGEGT come from the germline V gene. The length of the CDR3 is 13 residues. CDR3 in amino acids: CASSYPAKVSQYF. The CDR3 DNA reads TGTGCCAGCAGTTACCCTGCGAAGGTTTCGCAGTACTTC.

This clonotype was detected only a few times. This chain uses TRBV20-1 with TRBJ2-5; 11 bases align to TRBD2. The V gene end was trimmed by 3 bases and the J gene end by 1 base; junction bases not matched to a gene: 4. The CDR3 consists of 15 residues. CDR1 and CDR2 (germline): DFQATT, SNEGSKA (reference sequence). The CDR3 DNA reads as TGCAGTGCTAGGGGACTAGCGGACCGCCAAGAGACCCAGTACTTC. Amino acid sequence: CSARGLADRQETQYF.

This clonotype was seen a few times. The V call is TRBV20-1, the J call TRBJ2-5, with TRBD1 matching 9 bases. The V gene's germline CDR1 is DFQATT and CDR2 SNEGSKA (reference sequence). The CDR3 sequence is 15 residues long. The J segment lost 4 bases and the V segment lost 5 bases, leaving 11 bases of the junction unmatched. This CDR3 reads CSAPDRGGAAETQYF. The CDR3 nucleotides read TGCAGTGCTCCGGACAGGGGAGGGGCAGCAGAGACCCAGTACTTC.

The chain combines TRBV10-3 with TRBJ2-3, with 7 bases matching TRBD2. V shed 4 bases, J shed 2 bases, and the junction held 15 bases outside the gene matches. CDR3 length equals 18 residues. Germline V gene sequence: CDR1 ENHRY, CDR2 SYGVKD. CDR3 nucleotides: TGTGCCATCAGTGGAGCCCTTCTTGGGGGGGGATTCACAGATACGCAGTATTTT. This sequence encodes CAISGALLGGGFTDTQYF.

This sequence joins TRBV6-2 or TRBV6-3 and TRBJ2-3; D is possibly TRBD2 (5 bases). Germline V gene data show CDR1 as MNHEY and CDR2 as SVGEGT. This CDR3 spans 15 amino acids. Trimming stripped 8 bases from V and 4 bases from J, with 19 bases between. The CDR3: CASADGLAGADTQYF. The CDR3, as DNA: TGTGCCAGCGCAGACGGACTCGCGGGCGCAGATACGCAGTATTTT.

The chain couples TRBV7-9 to TRBJ2-2; 8 bases are shared with TRBD1. The germline CDR1 and CDR2 sequences are SEHNR and FQNEAQ (reference sequence). This CDR3 comprises 15 residues. The V and J ends lost 5 bases and 5 bases, in that order; junction bases with no gene match: 7. The CDR3 protein is CASSNDRGGTGELFF. CDR3 sequence (DNA): TGTGCCAGCAGCAACGACAGGGGAGGAACCGGGGAGCTGTTTTTT.

This clonotype came up a few times. The CDR3 DNA is TGTGCCAGCAGCCCTCGGACCGGGACGGCGAACTATGGCTACACCTTC. It yields the protein CASSPRTGTANYGYTF. The V and J genes are TRBV9 and TRBJ1-2; TRBD1 might be the D (5 bases). Trimming shortened V by 4 bases and J by 2 bases, and 18 bases separated the two germline ends. Looked up from germline, CDR1 is SGDLS and CDR2 is YYNGEE. The CDR3 runs 16 residues.

V gene TRBV28 combines with J gene TRBJ1-5; D not certain. Trimming took off 8 bases at V and 6 bases at J, with 14 bases between the two ends. CDR3 length: 13 amino acids. Per germline, CDR1 MDHEN and CDR2 SYDVKM. The CDR3 DNA reads as TGTGCCAGCCTTTCTCTGTTGGGTCAGCCCCAGCATTTT. Translation gives CASLSLLGQPQHF.

This clonotype was detected many times. This rearrangement joins TRBV24-1 to TRBJ2-1, with TRBD2 identical over 11 bases. The CDR3 contains 15 residues. Germline V lookup: CDR1 KGHDR, CDR2 SFDVKD. Trimming took 3 bases from V and 8 from J; bases not matched to a gene: 5. CDR3 in amino acids: CATSDPGLAGDEQFF. Written as DNA, the CDR3 is TGTGCCACCAGTGATCCCGGACTAGCGGGTGATGAGCAGTTCTTC.

This clonotype showed up just a few times. This chain joins TRBV6-1 and TRBJ1-5; no reliable D call. The CDR3 contains 12 residues. Trimming cost V 7 bases and J 5 bases, with 9 bases left between them. Germline CDR1 reads MNHNS; CDR2 reads SASEGT. CDR3 loop: CASNTIYQPQHF. In DNA, the CDR3 is TGTGCCAGCAACACAATTTATCAGCCCCAGCATTTT.

A few counts support this clonotype. This chain joins TRBV6-1 and TRBJ2-3, with D unclear. The CDR3 covers 14 residues. V was shortened by 0 bases and J by 2 bases, with 6 bases between the two germline ends. Germline assignment: CDR1 MNHNS and CDR2 SASEGT. The CDR3 DNA follows: TGTGCCAGCAGTGAAGCTAGGCTCACAGATACGCAGTATTTT. It is translated as CASSEARLTDTQYF.

As DNA, the CDR3 is TGCGCCAGCAGCCAAGATGGGCTAGCGGGCCATCCTTCCTACGAGCAGTACTTC. Its translation is CASSQDGLAGHPSYEQYF. The chain employs TRBV4-3 and TRBJ2-7; 8 positions match TRBD2. This CDR3 is 18 amino acids long. Germline CDR1 and CDR2: LGHNA and YSLEER. With V trimmed by 0 bases and J by 1 base, 11 bases remained unmatched.

J is TRBJ2-4 and V is TRBV12-3 or TRBV12-4; 12 nucleotides align to TRBD1. The CDR3 runs to 17 residues. J was trimmed by 7 bases and V by 4 bases; bases with no gene match: 11. The CDR3 region has the DNA TGTGCCAGCAGTTCCGGGACAGGGGGCGGTTGGGCGAACATTCAGTACTTC. Translation gives CASSSGTGGGWANIQYF.

The chain links TRBV15 to TRBJ2-7; D could derive from TRBD1 or TRBD2 (5 bases each). This CDR3 has 15 residues. V gave up 3 bases and J gave up 0 bases, with 12 bases separating them. Germline V gene sequence: CDR1 LNHNV, CDR2 YYDKDF (reference sequence). The CDR3 protein is CATSRSPGRSYEQYF. The DNA for the CDR3 is TGTGCCACCAGCAGGTCCCCGGGGCGCTCCTACGAGCAGTACTTC. The variable domain in full, with the rest retrieved from reference TRBV15 and TRBJ2-7, is DAMVIQNPRYQVTQFGKPVTLSCSQTLNHNVMYWYQQKSSQAPKLLFHYYDKDFNNEADTPDNFQSRRPNTSFCFLDIRSPGLGDTAMYLCATSRSPGRSYEQYFGPGTRLTVT.

The chain carries TRBV4-2 and TRBJ2-3; 7 bases are a match to TRBD2. The CDR3 runs to 16 residues. With 6 bases clipped from V and 2 bases from J, the junction kept 11 bases outside the gene matches. CDR1 and CDR2 (germline): LGHNA, YNFKEQ. Here the CDR3 DNA reads TGTGCCAGCAGGGTTGGTGGGGGGGACGACACAGATACGCAGTATTTT. Translated, it gives CASRVGGGDDTDTQYF.

This clonotype was seen only once. The chain combines TRBV20-1 with TRBJ2-3; TRBD1 aligns across 7 bases. Unmatched junction bases numbered 7, after V lost 4 bases and J lost 6 bases. Germline assignment: CDR1 DFQATT and CDR2 SNEGSKA (reference sequence). CDR3 size: 13 residues. The CDR3 reads CSATDRVLDTQYF. CDR3 bases: TGCAGTGCTACTGACAGGGTATTGGATACGCAGTATTTT.

The V gene is TRBV12-3 or TRBV12-4, the J gene TRBJ2-7; 10 bases agree with TRBD1. Trimming removed 7 bases from V and 2 bases from J; junction bases left unmatched: 5. This CDR3 comprises 14 residues. The CDR3 DNA reads as TGTGCCAGCACCAGGGACAGGGGTGCCTACGAGCAGTACTTC. Protein product: CASTRDRGAYEQYF.

This clonotype was counted a few times. V and J are TRBV27 and TRBJ2-1; D uncertain. V lost 2 bases and J lost 0, with 11 bases in between. Germline loops: CDR1 MNHEY, CDR2 SMNVEV (reference sequence). The CDR3 is made up of 16 amino acids. The CDR3, as DNA: TGTGCCAGCAGTTTAGGCAGTCTAGGCTCCTACAATGAGCAGTTCTTC. Encoded protein: CASSLGSLGSYNEQFF.

This clonotype was counted between two and nine times. The chain recombines TRBV6-2 or TRBV6-3 with TRBJ1-2; no clear D. V lost 6 bases, J lost 2 bases, and 16 bases lay in between. CDR3 size: 15 residues. Germline CDR1 reads MNHEY; CDR2 reads SVGEGT. The DNA for the CDR3 is TGTGCCAGCAGCACCTCGGGCGACACCAACTATGGCTACACCTTC. As protein: CASSTSGDTNYGYTF.

This sequence joins TRBV9 and TRBJ2-3; D possibly corresponds to TRBD2 (6 bases). The germline gives CDR1 SGDLS, CDR2 YYNGEE. This CDR3 spans 17 amino acids. Trimming took off 2 bases at V and 1 base at J, with 17 bases between the two ends. The CDR3 DNA is TGTGCCAGCAGCGTCGGCCAGGGAGGACGAGGCACAGATACGCAGTATTTT. Its protein product is CASSVGQGGRGTDTQYF.

This clonotype was detected only a few times. The chain recombines TRBV6-1 with TRBJ1-6; TRBD1 is a possible D gene (6 bases). This CDR3 is built from 13 residues. Trimming shortened V by 2 bases and J by 8 bases, and 7 bases separated the two germline ends. From germline, CDR1 is MNHNS and CDR2 SASEGT. The CDR3 bases are TGTGCCAGCAGTGAAAACAGGGATTCACCCCTCCACTTT. This gives the protein CASSENRDSPLHF.

This clonotype was seen only a few times. The V and J genes are TRBV20-1 and TRBJ1-4; possibly TRBD1 for D (5 bases). V lost 1 base to trimming and J lost 6 bases, with 12 bases between them. The germline V gene has CDR1 DFQATT and CDR2 SNEGSKA (reference sequence). CDR3 length equals 14 residues. CDR3 DNA: TGCAGTGCTAGAGCAAGCGGGGGGTATGAAAAACTGTTTTTT. It is translated as CSARASGGYEKLFF.

The chain has TRBV6-5 and TRBJ1-6; no reliable D call. The CDR3 is 12 residues long. V was shortened by 8 bases and J by 13 bases, with 15 bases between the two germline ends. Germline-derived CDR1 and CDR2 are MNHEY and SVGAGI. The CDR3 loop reads CASLPRLRPLHF. The CDR3 coding sequence is TGTGCCAGCTTGCCGCGGTTGAGGCCCCTCCACTTT.

This clonotype was recorded at least ten times. This chain uses TRBV7-9 with TRBJ1-4; 7 bases match TRBD1. With V trimmed by 4 bases and J by 8 bases, 10 bases remained unmatched. This CDR3 is built from 15 residues. The germline CDR1 and CDR2 sequences are SEHNR and FQNEAQ (reference sequence). CDR3 in DNA: TGTGCCAGCAGCTCAAATTCCGGGACAGCCGAAAAACTGTTTTTT. Its protein product is CASSSNSGTAEKLFF.

The V call is TRBV3-1, the J call TRBJ2-1; 9 bases align to TRBD1. V gave up 1 base and J gave up 4 bases; unmatched junction bases: 5. There are 16 residues in the CDR3. From germline, CDR1 is LGHDT and CDR2 YNNKEL (reference sequence). The CDR3 spells CASSQGVGTGYNEQFF. The CDR3 DNA reads TGTGCCAGCAGCCAAGGGGTCGGGACAGGGTACAATGAGCAGTTCTTC.